The text below deals with one TCR beta chain. The data derive from a study of control samples from healthy donors and cancer patients. The V gene end was trimmed by 0 bases and the J gene end by 0 bases; junction bases not matched to a gene: 8. CDR1 PRHDT and CDR2 FYEKMQ come from the germline V gene (reference sequence). The CDR3 extends over 18 amino acids. Produced via immunoSEQ multiplex PCR; TCRdb's table is partial and in-frame only. The sample records about 120,000 clones, around nine tenths being singletons. The TCR was taken from a young man in good health. The sample was blood. This rearrangement joins TRBV13 to TRBJ2-7, with 10 positions matching TRBD2. CDR3 protein: CASSLGGSGGRDSYEQYF. The CDR3 DNA sequence: TGTGCCAGCAGCTTAGGCGGTAGCGGGGGGCGGGACTCCTACGAGCAGTACTTC.